The 23 T cell receptor beta chains listed next were all sequenced from one sample in a study of blood T cell repertoires in COVID-19. Generated by immunoSEQ multiplex PCR, the TCRdb table keeps only in-frame clones and is missing some. Here the sample spans some 250,000 clones, around 83% being singletons. Sequencing input: peripheral blood. The source is a woman between 18 and 29 years old with acute or convalescent COVID-19.

The chain joins TRBV7-9 to TRBJ2-1; D is perhaps TRBD2 (5 bases). Germline V gives CDR1 SEHNR, CDR2 FQNEAQ (reference sequence). This CDR3 is built from 13 residues. V lost 3 bases, J lost 10 bases, and 13 bases lay in between. CDR3 residues: CASSLIMGAEQFF. CDR3 nucleotides: TGTGCCAGCAGCTTGATCATGGGAGCGGAGCAGTTCTTC.

V is TRBV5-4 and J is TRBJ2-7; D may be TRBD1 (5 bases). There are 15 residues in the CDR3. Germline V gene sequence: CDR1 SGHNT, CDR2 YYREEE (reference sequence). V was clipped by 0 bases and J by 3 bases, with 13 bases between them. The CDR3 bases are TGTGCCAGCAGCTTGGGGGGCAGAAAAGTCTACGAGCAGTACTTC. It encodes CASSLGGRKVYEQYF.

The chain is built from TRBV3-1 (or the pseudogene TRBV3-2) and TRBJ2-2; no clear D gene. Germline-derived CDR1 and CDR2 are LGHDT and YNNKEL (reference sequence). V dropped 4 bases and J dropped 6 bases, with 9 bases sitting between them. This CDR3 is built from 13 residues. CDR3 nucleotides: TGTGCCAGCAGCCCACACAGCTCCGGGGAGCTGTTTTTT. It yields the protein CASSPHSSGELFF.

CDR3 amino acids: CASSVVGGTNTGELFF. The CDR3 DNA follows: TGTGCCAGCAGCGTAGTTGGCGGGACTAACACCGGGGAGCTGTTTTTT. The chain has TRBV9 and TRBJ2-2, with TRBD2 as a possible D gene (6 bases). The CDR3 is made up of 16 amino acids. Trimming stripped 0 bases from V and 2 bases from J, with 11 bases between. Germline CDR1 SGDLS, CDR2 YYNGEE.

The chain recombines TRBV7-2 with TRBJ2-5, with 11 bases lining up with TRBD2. Germline trimming cut 6 bases from V and 3 bases from J; bases unmatched to any gene: 9. The CDR3 is 16 amino acids. Germline V lookup: CDR1 SGHTA, CDR2 FQGNSA. The CDR3 DNA follows: TGTGCCAGCAGACGTTCCTCTAGCGGGAGGAAAGAGACCCAGTACTTC. Amino acid sequence: CASRRSSSGRKETQYF.

The CDR3 spells CASSLQGRTEAFF. In DNA form, the CDR3 reads TGTGCCAGCAGTTTACAGGGTAGAACTGAAGCTTTCTTT. The rearrangement joins TRBV12-3 or TRBV12-4 to TRBJ1-1; D might be TRBD1 (5 bases). This CDR3 contains 13 residues. Trimming took off 2 bases at V and 5 bases at J, with 9 bases between the two ends.

This chain uses TRBV5-5 with TRBJ2-5; 7 nucleotides match TRBD2. CDR3 size: 14 residues. Unmatched junction bases numbered 8, after V lost 5 bases and J lost 4 bases. CDR1 SGHKS and CDR2 YYEKEE come from the germline V gene (reference sequence). The CDR3 is CASRARETGETQYF. Here the CDR3 DNA reads TGTGCCAGCAGGGCGCGGGAGACTGGAGAGACCCAGTACTTC.

On this clone itself: The sample holds other DNA sequences that translate to the same CDR3. The chain recombines TRBV29-1 with TRBJ1-1; no definite D call. V lost 4 bases to trimming and J lost 4 bases, with 10 bases between them. Germline-derived CDR1 and CDR2 are SQVTM and ANQGSEA. This CDR3 contains 12 residues. The chain's CDR3 is CSVVSGSTEAFF. Here the CDR3 DNA reads TGCAGCGTTGTGTCTGGGAGCACTGAAGCTTTCTTT.

The chain couples TRBV5-5 to TRBJ1-2; tentative D call: TRBD1 (6 bases). CDR3 size: 16 residues. The V and J ends lost 3 bases and 0 bases respectively, with 15 bases between them. Germline V gene lookup returns CDR1 SGHKS and CDR2 YYEKEE (reference sequence). CDR3 DNA: TGTGCCAGCAGCTCAAAAGAGGGGGATGCTAACTATGGCTACACCTTC. Translated: CASSSKEGDANYGYTF.

This sequence joins TRBV19 and TRBJ1-2; 7 nucleotides line up with TRBD1. The length of the CDR3 is 12 residues. Germline lookup yields CDR1 LNHDA and CDR2 SQIVND (reference sequence). Germline trimming cut 6 bases from V and 3 bases from J; bases unmatched to any gene: 1. The CDR3 sequence: CASSGTDYGYTF. The CDR3 region has the DNA TGTGCCAGTAGCGGGACAGACTATGGCTACACCTTC. Full variable domain (rest looked up from reference TRBV19 and TRBJ1-2): DGGITQSPKYLFRKEGQNVTLSCEQNLNHDAMYWYRQDPGQGLRLIYYSQIVNDFQKGDIAEGYSVSREKKESFPLTVTSAQKNPTAFYLCASSGTDYGYTFGSGTRLTVV.

The chain employs TRBV24-1 and TRBJ2-1, with 11 nucleotides matching TRBD1. V lost 5 bases to trimming and J lost 3 bases; unmatched junction nucleotides: 8. There are 17 residues in the CDR3. Germline V gene sequence: CDR1 KGHDR, CDR2 SFDVKD. The CDR3 sequence: CATSANSGTGGYNEQFF. CDR3 DNA sequence: TGTGCCACCAGTGCAAACTCCGGGACAGGGGGCTACAATGAGCAGTTCTTC.

The rearrangement links TRBV28 to TRBJ2-1; the D gene is possibly TRBD2 (6 bases). Germline V gene lookup returns CDR1 MDHEN and CDR2 SYDVKM. V was trimmed by 3 bases and J by 5 bases, leaving 8 bases between them. The CDR3 covers 13 residues. CDR3 region: CASSFVADNEQFF. CDR3 DNA sequence: TGTGCCAGCAGTTTCGTAGCGGACAATGAGCAGTTCTTC.

The chain recombines TRBV27 with TRBJ1-3, with 8 bases identical to TRBD1. The CDR3 contains 15 residues. J was trimmed by 0 bases and V by 3 bases; bases with no gene match: 1. CDR1 and CDR2 (germline): MNHEY, SMNVEV (reference sequence). The DNA of the CDR3 is TGTGCCAGCAGTTTCGGACAGGGCTCTGGAAACACCATATATTTT. Translated: CASSFGQGSGNTIYF.

This chain joins TRBV28 and TRBJ2-7, with 7 bases lining up with TRBD1. The trim removed 5 bases at V and 0 bases at J, leaving 7 bases unmatched. Germline V gene sequence: CDR1 MDHEN, CDR2 SYDVKM. The CDR3 extends over 15 amino acids. CDR3 loop: CASSLGGLSSYEQYF. DNA for the CDR3: TGTGCCAGCAGTCTAGGGGGCCTAAGCTCCTACGAGCAGTACTTC.

The V gene is TRBV10-1, the J gene TRBJ2-5; 7 bases line up with TRBD1. The CDR3 extends over 14 amino acids. Trimming cost V 3 bases and J 1 base; bases outside gene matches: 2. Germline CDR1 and CDR2: WNHNN and SYGVQD (reference sequence). CDR3 sequence reads: CASSEGTAQETQYF. DNA for the CDR3: TGCGCCAGCAGTGAAGGGACAGCCCAAGAGACCCAGTACTTC.

The gene calls are TRBV29-1 and TRBJ2-1; unclear D gene. Germline V gives CDR1 SQVTM, CDR2 ANQGSEA. CDR3 length: 15 amino acids. Trimming stripped 2 bases from V and 7 bases from J, with 18 bases between. CDR3 bases: TGCAGCGTTGAACGAGGTCAGTACCGTGGGAATGAGCAGTTCTTC. Amino acids: CSVERGQYRGNEQFF.

Concerning this clone: An end of the junction differs from the germline gene, which may be a read error. This chain links TRBV25-1 with TRBJ2-5; D perhaps matches TRBD2 (6 bases). Germline V gene sequence: CDR1 MGHDK, CDR2 SYGVNS. The CDR3 is made up of 18 amino acids. The CDR3 DNA reads as TGTGCCAGCAGTAGGCCGGGGCGGGCTAGCGACCGGGGAGAGACCCGGTACTTC. Its protein product is CASSRPGRASDRGETRYF.

This clone was recorded at least ten times. J is TRBJ2-7 and V is TRBV11-2; a possible D gene is TRBD1 (7 bases). In germline, CDR1 is SGHAT, CDR2 FQNNGV. V was shortened by 5 bases and J by 5 bases, with 16 bases between the two germline ends. The CDR3 sequence is 14 residues long. The CDR3 loop is CASSLHPGGNEQYF. The CDR3 coding sequence is TGTGCCAGCAGCCTACACCCAGGGGGGAACGAGCAGTACTTC.

This rearrangement joins TRBV7-2 to TRBJ2-1, with 12 positions matching TRBD2. Trimming took 5 bases from V and 4 from J; bases not matched to a gene: 9. Looked up from germline, CDR1 is SGHTA and CDR2 is FQGNSA. This CDR3 has 17 amino acids. The CDR3 DNA is TGTGCCAGCAGCGGACCCAGCGGGACTAGCGGGTACAATGAGCAGTTCTTC. Its translation is CASSGPSGTSGYNEQFF.

Comments on this clone: At one end, the junction sequence differs from germline, possibly due to a read error. The chain uses TRBV6-2 or TRBV6-3 and TRBJ2-5; D not certain. Germline-derived CDR1 and CDR2 are MNHEY and SVGEGT. This CDR3 has 11 residues. CDR3 sequence reads: CASSYHETQYF. Here the CDR3 DNA reads TGTGCCAGCAGTTACCATGAGACCCAGTACTTC.

This chain links TRBV19 with TRBJ2-3, with 7 positions matching TRBD1. The CDR3 length is 14 residues. Per germline, CDR1 LNHDA and CDR2 SQIVND (reference sequence). With V trimmed by 7 bases and J by 2 bases, 6 bases remained unmatched. This CDR3 is CASTHGTATDTQYF. The CDR3 coding sequence is TGTGCCAGTACCCACGGGACAGCCACAGATACGCAGTATTTT.

The CDR3 loop is CASSINAGTGGHGYTF. The CDR3 bases are TGTGCCAGCAGCATCAACGCCGGGACAGGGGGCCATGGCTACACCTTC. The chain recombines TRBV7-2 with TRBJ1-2; TRBD1 matches at 12 bases. V dropped 5 bases and J dropped 6; count of bases not matched to a gene: 10. The germline V gene has CDR1 SGHTA and CDR2 FQGNSA. CDR3 length equals 16 residues. Full variable domain (rest looked up from reference TRBV7-2 and TRBJ1-2): GAGVSQSPSNKVTEKGKDVELRCDPISGHTALYWYRQSLGQGLEFLIYFQGNSAPDKSGLPSDRFSAERTGGSVSTLTIQRTQQEDSAVYLCASSINAGTGGHGYTFGSGTRLTVV.

This sequence joins TRBV30 and TRBJ2-1; 8 nucleotides line up with TRBD2. The CDR3 is made up of 14 amino acids. CDR1 is GTSNPN, CDR2 SVGIG, per germline (reference sequence). V lost 2 bases and J lost 6; bases outside the gene matches: 6. DNA of the CDR3: TGTGCCTGGAGTCGAGCGGGAGTTGGCAATGAGCAGTTCTTC. Amino acids: CAWSRAGVGNEQFF.